These T cell receptor beta chains were read from a single sample in a study of blood T cell repertoires in COVID-19. The protocol was immunoSEQ multiplex PCR, while the TCRdb copy is restricted to in-frame clones and leaves out a portion. The sample records some 200,000 clones, approximately 81% being singletons. Sample: PBMCs or T cells enriched from blood (not recorded which). These receptors were obtained from a woman in her 50s with acute COVID-19. Both conserved end residues are part of each CDR3. A D gene is named only where the DNA matches it firmly. Some rows mark clone size as missing; the rest say once, few, many or name a class of expanded clone.

CDR3nt | CDR3aa | v_gene | len | d_gene | j_gene | abundance
TGTGCCTGGAGTGGGCGGAGCACTGAAGCTTTCTTT | CAWSGRSTEAFF | TRBV30 | 12 | . | TRBJ1-1 | .
TGTGCCATCAGTGAGAGGGGTACCGGGGAGCTGTTTTTT | CAISERGTGELFF | TRBV10-3 | 13 | . | TRBJ2-2 | .
TGTGCCAGCAGCCTAGGACAGGGGAGGAACAATGAGCAGTTCTTC | CASSLGQGRNNEQFF | TRBV11-2 | 15 | TRBD1 | TRBJ2-1 | few
TGCGCCAGCAGCCAAGTAGGGGGGGGGAGCACAGATACGCAGTATTTT | CASSQVGGGSTDTQYF | TRBV4-3 | 16 | . | TRBJ2-3 | .
TGTGCCAGCAATCGTGCAGGGGCAGGAAACACCATATATTTT | CASNRAGAGNTIYF | TRBV6-5 | 14 | . | TRBJ1-3 | .
TGTGCCAGCAGCAAACAGGGGAGGAACACTGAAGCTTTCTTT | CASSKQGRNTEAFF | TRBV7-9 | 14 | TRBD1 | TRBJ1-1 | .
TGTGCCAGTAGTCCAAGTAGCGGAGCCTACGAGCAGTACTTC | CASSPSSGAYEQYF | TRBV19 | 14 | . | TRBJ2-7 | .
TGTGCCAGCAGCCAGGGAACAGGGCTCGGTTCACCCCTCCACTTT | CASSQGTGLGSPLHF | TRBV7-2 | 15 | . | TRBJ1-6 | once
TGTGCCAGCGGGCGAGGGTCTGAGCAGTTCTTC | CASGRGSEQFF | TRBV2 | 11 | . | TRBJ2-1 | few
TGTGCCAGCAGCTCCCTTTGGCAGGGCAAACTCCAAGAGACCCAGTACTTC | CASSSLWQGKLQETQYF | TRBV7-9 | 17 | . | TRBJ2-5 | .
TGCGCCAGCAGCCAAGTTCCCGGGGGAGGTAATTCACCCCTCCACTTT | CASSQVPGGGNSPLHF | TRBV4-3 | 16 | . | TRBJ1-6 | .
TGTGCCAGTAGTGCCGGACAGGGGATGGCCTATAATTCACCCCTCCACTTT | CASSAGQGMAYNSPLHF | TRBV19 | 17 | TRBD1 | TRBJ1-6 | .
TGTGCCAGCAGCTTGACTGCCCTGGATGAAAAACTGTTTTTT | CASSLTALDEKLFF | TRBV7-9 | 14 | . | TRBJ1-4 | .
TGTGCCAGCAGCGGACAGGGCACGGCCCGCCTCGAGCAGTACTTC | CASSGQGTARLEQYF | TRBV6-2/TRBV6-3 | 15 | TRBD1 | TRBJ2-7 | .
TGTGCCAGTGGGTTGGGCAGGGTGAACAATGAGCAGTTCTTC | CASGLGRVNNEQFF | TRBV28 | 14 | . | TRBJ2-1 | .
TGTGCCAGCAGCTTGATGTCAGGGGCCCCCAATCAGCCCCAGCATTTT | CASSLMSGAPNQPQHF | TRBV5-5 | 16 | . | TRBJ1-5 | few
TGTGCCAGCAGTTACAGGGAGCATAATGAAAAACTGTTTTTT | CASSYREHNEKLFF | TRBV6-5 | 14 | . | TRBJ1-4 | .
TGTGCCAGCAGTTTAACGACAGGGCTCTACGAGCAGTACTTC | CASSLTTGLYEQYF | TRBV27 | 14 | TRBD1 | TRBJ2-7 | .
TGTGCCAGCAGCGGCATCCAGGGTGTCACTGAAGCTTTCTTT | CASSGIQGVTEAFF | TRBV7-2 | 14 | . | TRBJ1-1 | few
TGCGCCAGCAGTCTCGGGGGGGACTATGGCTACACCTTC | CASSLGGDYGYTF | TRBV5-1 | 13 | . | TRBJ1-2 | .
TGTGCCAGCAGCTTAGCGGAGGGGGGAGGGCCGAATATGCTCTTC | CASSLAEGGGPNMLF | TRBV7-8 | 15 | . | TRBJ2-1 | .
TGTGCCAGCAGTTTAGACAGGGTCTCTAATGGCTACACCTTC | CASSLDRVSNGYTF | TRBV28 | 14 | TRBD1 | TRBJ1-2 | .
TGTGCCAGCAGTTTAGCGGGTCTGAGCTTCGAGCAGTACTTC | CASSLAGLSFEQYF | TRBV6-2/TRBV6-3 | 14 | TRBD2 | TRBJ2-7 | .
TGTGCCAGCAGTCTCCTCCAGGGGGCAGGCCTGAACACTGAAGCTTTCTTT | CASSLLQGAGLNTEAFF | TRBV7-2 | 17 | TRBD1 | TRBJ1-1 | .
TGTGCCAGCAGCCTACAACAGGGGAGCGAGACCCAGTACTTC | CASSLQQGSETQYF | TRBV7-2 | 14 | TRBD1 | TRBJ2-5 | .
TGCGCCAGCAGCTTGGTCGCGGGTACCGGGGAGCTGTTTTTT | CASSLVAGTGELFF | TRBV5-1 | 14 | . | TRBJ2-2 | once
TGCGCCAGCAGCCAGGAAGGACAGGGGTCCTATAATTCACCCCTCCACTTT | CASSQEGQGSYNSPLHF | TRBV4-3 | 17 | TRBD1 | TRBJ1-6 | .
TGTGCCAGCAGCGTAGCACCCATCGGGCCCCCAGGGGCCCAAGAGACCCAGTACTTC | CASSVAPIGPPGAQETQYF | TRBV9 | 19 | . | TRBJ2-5 | .
TGTGCCAGCAGCTGGACAGGGCTTAGCAATCAGCCCCAGCATTTT | CASSWTGLSNQPQHF | TRBV28 | 15 | TRBD1 | TRBJ1-5 | .
TGCAGTGCTAGTCTTGGGACAGGTCTCTACGAGCAGTACTTC | CSASLGTGLYEQYF | TRBV20-1 | 14 | TRBD1 | TRBJ2-7 | .
TGTGCCAGCAGCCCTAGCGGGGTGAACACCGGGGAGCTGTTTTTT | CASSPSGVNTGELFF | TRBV7-2 | 15 | TRBD2 | TRBJ2-2 | .
TGTGCCTGGAGAGGGAATACAGGGGCCACTGAAGCTTTCTTT | CAWRGNTGATEAFF | TRBV30 | 14 | TRBD1 | TRBJ1-1 | .
TGTGCCAGCAGCTTTAATGTAAACGAGCAGTACTTC | CASSFNVNEQYF | TRBV5-8 | 12 | . | TRBJ2-7 | .
TGTGCCAGCAGCCGAGACGGAGTCCCGATAGACGGCTACACCTTC | CASSRDGVPIDGYTF | TRBV7-6 | 15 | . | TRBJ1-2 | .
TGTGCCAGCAGCCGGGAGACAAACTATGGCTACACCTTC | CASSRETNYGYTF | TRBV2 | 13 | . | TRBJ1-2 | .
TGTGCCAGCAGTGCCGGGAGGGGAGGAAACACCATATATTTT | CASSAGRGGNTIYF | TRBV27 | 14 | . | TRBJ1-3 | .
TGTGCCATCAGTGAGTCTGGGGCTAGCGGGAGCCATGAGCAGTTCTTC | CAISESGASGSHEQFF | TRBV10-3 | 16 | TRBD2 | TRBJ2-1 | .
TGTGCCAGCTCACCGACAGGGGTTAGCACAGATACGCAGTATTTT | CASSPTGVSTDTQYF | TRBV18 | 15 | TRBD1 | TRBJ2-3 | .
TGTGCCAGCAGTTACTCGGAGGGGTCGGGCAATCAGCCCCAGCATTTT | CASSYSEGSGNQPQHF | TRBV6-5 | 16 | . | TRBJ1-5 | .
TGTGCCAGCAGCTTGGGAGGTCTCGTGGGGTCGGAGACCCAGTACTTC | CASSLGGLVGSETQYF | TRBV7-2 | 16 | . | TRBJ2-5 | .
TGTGCCAGTAGCAGGGGTAAGAACACTGAAGCTTTCTTT | CASSRGKNTEAFF | TRBV19 | 13 | . | TRBJ1-1 | .
TGTGCCAGCAGTTACTCGGGGGCAGGGCCCAACTATGGCTACACCTTC | CASSYSGAGPNYGYTF | TRBV6-5 | 16 | . | TRBJ1-2 | once
TGTGCCAGCAGTTACTCATCATCCTATAATGAGCAGTTCTTC | CASSYSSSYNEQFF | TRBV6-6 | 14 | . | TRBJ2-1 | .
TGCAGTGCTGGGACCGGGGGTGGGCAGTATTTT | CSAGTGGGQYF | TRBV20-1 | 11 | . | TRBJ2-3 | .
TGTGCCAGCAGTCAGGGTGGGCATTCACCCCTCCACTTT | CASSQGGHSPLHF | TRBV28 | 13 | . | TRBJ1-6 | .
TGTGCCAGTAGTACCGGACAGGGGAGAGGATCGGCAGAGACCCAGTACTTC | CASSTGQGRGSAETQYF | TRBV19 | 17 | TRBD1 | TRBJ2-5 | once
TGTGCCAGCAGCGTAGGTCTGACGGGGGAGGGCTTTAATGAGCAGTTCTTC | CASSVGLTGEGFNEQFF | TRBV9 | 17 | TRBD2 | TRBJ2-1 | .
TGTGCCAGCAGCTTGGCCAGTGCGAGGCCCAATTCACCCCTCCACTTT | CASSLASARPNSPLHF | TRBV5-6 | 16 | . | TRBJ1-6 | .
TGTGCCAGCAGCCCGAACAGCTACGAGCAGTACTTC | CASSPNSYEQYF | TRBV28 | 12 | . | TRBJ2-7 | .
TGTGCCAGTAGTAAAACTGCCGCGGAGACCTACGAGCAGTACTTC | CASSKTAAETYEQYF | TRBV19 | 15 | . | TRBJ2-7 | .
TGTGCCAGCTTTACAGGGTCCTACATGAACACTGAAGCTTTCTTT | CASFTGSYMNTEAFF | TRBV28 | 15 | . | TRBJ1-1 | .
TGTGCCAGCATGGCTTCGGGTTTCTCTGGAAACACCATATATTTT | CASMASGFSGNTIYF | TRBV6-5 | 15 | . | TRBJ1-3 | .
TGTGCCAGCAGAAGGGGGACAGGGGGCCAGCCCCAGCATTTT | CASRRGTGGQPQHF | TRBV28 | 14 | TRBD1 | TRBJ1-5 | few
TGTGCCAGCGGCACAACCTACGAGCAGTACTTC | CASGTTYEQYF | TRBV14 | 11 | . | TRBJ2-7 | .
TGTGCCAGCAGCTTAGCCCGCTCCTACGAGCAGTACTTC | CASSLARSYEQYF | TRBV13 | 13 | . | TRBJ2-7 | once
TGTGCCAGCTCACCCGGGACTAGCGGGTACTCCTACAATGAGCAGTTCTTC | CASSPGTSGYSYNEQFF | TRBV18 | 17 | TRBD2 | TRBJ2-1 | medium-sized
TGCGCCAGCAGCGAACGCGGGACAGGGGGCGCAGATACGCAGTATTTT | CASSERGTGGADTQYF | TRBV5-1 | 16 | TRBD1 | TRBJ2-3 | .
TGTGCCAGCAGTTTTAATCAAGAGACCCAGTACTTC | CASSFNQETQYF | TRBV12-3/TRBV12-4 | 12 | . | TRBJ2-5 | .